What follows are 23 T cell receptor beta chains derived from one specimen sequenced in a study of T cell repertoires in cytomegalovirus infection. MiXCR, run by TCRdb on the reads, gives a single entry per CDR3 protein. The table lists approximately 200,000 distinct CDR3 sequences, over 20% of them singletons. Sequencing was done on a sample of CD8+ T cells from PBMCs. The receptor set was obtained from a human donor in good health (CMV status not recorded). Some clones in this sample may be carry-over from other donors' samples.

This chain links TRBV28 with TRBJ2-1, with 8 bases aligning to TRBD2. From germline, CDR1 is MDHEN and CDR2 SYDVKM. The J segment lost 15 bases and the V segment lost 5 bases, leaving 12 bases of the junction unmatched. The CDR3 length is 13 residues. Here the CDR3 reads CASSTPPGGFWFF. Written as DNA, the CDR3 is TGTGCCAGCAGTACCCCCCCGGGGGGGTTTTGGTTCTTC.

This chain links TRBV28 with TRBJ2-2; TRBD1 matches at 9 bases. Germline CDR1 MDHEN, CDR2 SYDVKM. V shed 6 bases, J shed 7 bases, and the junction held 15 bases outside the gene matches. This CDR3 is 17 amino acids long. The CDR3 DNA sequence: TGTGCCAGCAGCCCTCCCGACAGGGGGGATTCATTCGGGGAGCTGTTTTTT. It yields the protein CASSPPDRGDSFGELFF.

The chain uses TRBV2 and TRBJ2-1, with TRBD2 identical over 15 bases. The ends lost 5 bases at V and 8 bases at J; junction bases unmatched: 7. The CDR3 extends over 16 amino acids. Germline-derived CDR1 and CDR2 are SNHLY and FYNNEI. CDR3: CASSFSGLAGGHEQFF. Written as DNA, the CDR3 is TGTGCCAGCAGTTTTTCTGGACTAGCGGGGGGGCATGAGCAGTTCTTC.

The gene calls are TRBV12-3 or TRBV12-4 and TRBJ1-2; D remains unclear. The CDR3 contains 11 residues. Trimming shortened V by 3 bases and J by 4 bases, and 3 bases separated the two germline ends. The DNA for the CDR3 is TGTGCCAGCAGTTTCTTCTATGGCTACACCTTC. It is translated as CASSFFYGYTF.

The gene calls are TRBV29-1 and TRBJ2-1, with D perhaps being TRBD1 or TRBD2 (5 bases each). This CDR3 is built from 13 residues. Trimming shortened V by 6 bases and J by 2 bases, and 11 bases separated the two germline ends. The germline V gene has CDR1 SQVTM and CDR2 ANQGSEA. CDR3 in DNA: TGCAGCGTCCGGGACGGGACCTACAATGAGCAGTTCTTC. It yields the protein CSVRDGTYNEQFF.

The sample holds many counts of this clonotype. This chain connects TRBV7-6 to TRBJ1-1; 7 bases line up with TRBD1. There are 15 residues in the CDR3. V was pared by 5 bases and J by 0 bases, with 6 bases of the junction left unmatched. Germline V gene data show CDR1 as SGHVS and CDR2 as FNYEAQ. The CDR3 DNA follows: TGTGCCAGCAGCGCCCCGACAGGGTTGAACACTGAAGCTTTCTTT. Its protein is CASSAPTGLNTEAFF.

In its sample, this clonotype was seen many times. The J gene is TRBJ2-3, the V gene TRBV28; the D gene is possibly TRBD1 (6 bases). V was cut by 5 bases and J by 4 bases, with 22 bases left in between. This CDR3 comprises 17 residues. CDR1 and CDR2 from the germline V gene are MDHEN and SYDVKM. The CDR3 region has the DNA TGTGCCAGCAGTCTACCCCGACAGGTGGAGTTGTCAGATACGCAGTATTTT. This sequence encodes CASSLPRQVELSDTQYF.

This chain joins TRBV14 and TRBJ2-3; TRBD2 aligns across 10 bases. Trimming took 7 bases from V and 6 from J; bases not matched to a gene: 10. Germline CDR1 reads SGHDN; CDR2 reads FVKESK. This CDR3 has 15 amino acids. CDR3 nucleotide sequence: TGTGCCAGCACCCCTAGCGGGAGTCTTGTGGATACGCAGTATTTT. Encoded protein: CASTPSGSLVDTQYF.

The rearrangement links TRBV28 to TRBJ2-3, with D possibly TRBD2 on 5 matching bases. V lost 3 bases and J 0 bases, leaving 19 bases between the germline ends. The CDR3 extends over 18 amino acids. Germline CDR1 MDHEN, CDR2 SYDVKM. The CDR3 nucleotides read TGTGCCAGCAGTTTCTCACCCCGGACTGACCTTAGCACAGATACGCAGTATTTT. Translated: CASSFSPRTDLSTDTQYF. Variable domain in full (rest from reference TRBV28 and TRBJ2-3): DVKVTQSSRYLVKRTGEKVFLECVQDMDHENMFWYRQDPGLGLRLIYFSYDVKMKEKGDIPEGYSVSREKKERFSLILESASTNQTSMYLCASSFSPRTDLSTDTQYFGPGTRLTVL.

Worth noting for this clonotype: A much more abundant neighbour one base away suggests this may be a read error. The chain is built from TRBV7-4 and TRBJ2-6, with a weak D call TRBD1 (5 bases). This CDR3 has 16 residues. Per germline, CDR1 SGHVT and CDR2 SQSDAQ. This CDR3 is CVSSSSRRAGANVLTF. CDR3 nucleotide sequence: TGTGTCAGCAGCTCATCTCGCAGGGCTGGGGCCAACGTCCTGACTTTC.

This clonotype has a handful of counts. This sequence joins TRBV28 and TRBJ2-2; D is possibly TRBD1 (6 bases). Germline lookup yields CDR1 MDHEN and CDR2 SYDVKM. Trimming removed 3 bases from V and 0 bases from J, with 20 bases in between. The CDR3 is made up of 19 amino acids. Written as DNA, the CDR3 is TGTGCCAGCAGTTTCGAGTGGGACATAGAAACTTCGAACACCGGGGAGCTGTTTTTT. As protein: CASSFEWDIETSNTGELFF.

The CDR3 loop reads CASSRMVTGADTQYF. CDR3 DNA: TGTGCCAGCAGTCGAATGGTAACAGGGGCAGATACGCAGTATTTT. The chain is built from TRBV28 and TRBJ2-3; TRBD1 aligns across 7 bases. The CDR3 is 15 amino acids. Germline-derived CDR1 and CDR2 are MDHEN and SYDVKM. Trimming at V came to 5 bases and at J to 4 bases, leaving 9 bases not matched to a gene.

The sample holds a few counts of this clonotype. CDR3 residues: CSVEGGVRTEAFF. The CDR3 coding sequence is TGCAGCGTTGAAGGGGGGGTGCGAACTGAAGCTTTCTTT. J is TRBJ1-1 and V is TRBV29-1; the D gene is possibly TRBD1 (5 bases). Germline loops: CDR1 SQVTM, CDR2 ANQGSEA. CDR3 length equals 13 residues. V was shortened by 1 base and J by 5 bases, with 11 bases between the two germline ends.

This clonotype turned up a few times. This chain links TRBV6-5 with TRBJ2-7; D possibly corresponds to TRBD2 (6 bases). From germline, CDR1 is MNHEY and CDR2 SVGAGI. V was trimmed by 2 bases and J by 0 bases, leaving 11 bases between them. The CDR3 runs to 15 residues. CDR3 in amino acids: CASSYDSGPSYEQYF. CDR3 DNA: TGTGCCAGCAGTTACGACAGCGGGCCCTCCTACGAGCAGTACTTC.

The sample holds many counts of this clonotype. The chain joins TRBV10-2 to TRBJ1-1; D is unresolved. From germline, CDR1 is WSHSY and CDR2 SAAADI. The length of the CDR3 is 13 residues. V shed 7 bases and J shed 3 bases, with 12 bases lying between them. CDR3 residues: CASKSGSDTEAFF. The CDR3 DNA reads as TGCGCCAGCAAATCGGGCAGCGACACTGAAGCTTTCTTT.

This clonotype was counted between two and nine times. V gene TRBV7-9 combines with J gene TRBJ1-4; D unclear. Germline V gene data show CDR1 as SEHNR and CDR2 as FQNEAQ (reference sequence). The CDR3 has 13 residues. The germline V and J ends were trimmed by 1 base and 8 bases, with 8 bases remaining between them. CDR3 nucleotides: TGTGCCAGCAGCTTAGGGTCTACGGAAAAACTGTTTTTT. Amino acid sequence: CASSLGSTEKLFF. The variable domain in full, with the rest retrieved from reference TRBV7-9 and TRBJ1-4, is DTGVSQNPRHKITKRGQNVTFRCDPISEHNRLYWYRQTLGQGPEFLTYFQNEAQLEKSRLLSDRFSAERPKGSFSTLEIQRTEQGDSAMYLCASSLGSTEKLFFGSGTQLSVL.

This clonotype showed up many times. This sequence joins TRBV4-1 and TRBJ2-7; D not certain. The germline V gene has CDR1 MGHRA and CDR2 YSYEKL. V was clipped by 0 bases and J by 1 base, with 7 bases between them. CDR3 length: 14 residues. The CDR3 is CASSQDRLSYEQYF. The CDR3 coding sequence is TGCGCCAGCAGCCAAGATCGACTTTCCTACGAGCAGTACTTC.

CDR3 sequence (DNA): TGTGCCAGCAGCCTTAGCGGGGGGGCCGTTAATGAGCAGTTCTTC. Translation: CASSLSGGAVNEQFF. This chain joins TRBV7-9 and TRBJ2-1; TRBD2 matches at 11 bases. This CDR3 region has 15 residues. The germline V gene encodes CDR1 SEHNR and CDR2 FQNEAQ (reference sequence). Germline trimming cut 5 bases from V and 7 bases from J; bases unmatched to any gene: 7.

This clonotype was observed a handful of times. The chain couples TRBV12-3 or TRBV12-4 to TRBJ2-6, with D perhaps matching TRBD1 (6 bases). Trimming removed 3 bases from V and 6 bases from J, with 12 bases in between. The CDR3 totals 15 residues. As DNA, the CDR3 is TGTGCCAGCAGTTTTGAACCAGGGGAGGCCAACGTCCTGACTTTC. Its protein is CASSFEPGEANVLTF.

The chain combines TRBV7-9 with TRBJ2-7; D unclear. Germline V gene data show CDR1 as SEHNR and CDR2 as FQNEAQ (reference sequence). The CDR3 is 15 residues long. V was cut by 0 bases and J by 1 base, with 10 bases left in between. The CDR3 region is CASSLALLDSYEQYF. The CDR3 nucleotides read TGTGCCAGCAGCTTAGCTTTGCTAGATTCCTACGAGCAGTACTTC.

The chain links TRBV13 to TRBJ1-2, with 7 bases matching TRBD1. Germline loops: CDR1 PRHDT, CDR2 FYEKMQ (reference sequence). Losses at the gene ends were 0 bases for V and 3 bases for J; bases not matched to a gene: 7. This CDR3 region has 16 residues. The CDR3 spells CASSLGLGRGDYGYTF. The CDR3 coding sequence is TGTGCCAGCAGCTTAGGCCTGGGCAGGGGGGACTATGGCTACACCTTC. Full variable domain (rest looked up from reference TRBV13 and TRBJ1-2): AAGVIQSPRHLIKEKRETATLKCYPIPRHDTVYWYQQGPGQDPQFLISFYEKMQSDKGSIPDRFSAQQFSDYHSELNMSSLELGDSALYFCASSLGLGRGDYGYTFGSGTRLTVV.

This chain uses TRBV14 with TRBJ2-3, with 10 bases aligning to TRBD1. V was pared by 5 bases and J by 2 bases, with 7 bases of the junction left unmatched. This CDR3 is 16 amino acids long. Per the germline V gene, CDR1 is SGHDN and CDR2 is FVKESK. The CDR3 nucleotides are TGTGCCAGCAGCAAACCCGGGACAGGGGTCACAGATACGCAGTATTTT. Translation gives CASSKPGTGVTDTQYF.

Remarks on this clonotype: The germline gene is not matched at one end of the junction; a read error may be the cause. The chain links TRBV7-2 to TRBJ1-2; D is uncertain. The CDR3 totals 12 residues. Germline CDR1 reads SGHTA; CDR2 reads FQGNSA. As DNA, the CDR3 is TGTGCCAGCAGCCCGGACCTCTATGGCTACTCCTTC. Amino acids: CASSPDLYGYSF.